The present entry profiles one T cell receptor (beta chain) with its context. This sample's RNA came from whole unsorted tissue. This non-tumor lung sample came from over 3 cm beyond the tumor edge. Between August and November 2014, newly diagnosed, chemotherapy-naive lung cancer patients underwent thoracic surgery in China. The record originates from a study of tumor and adjacent non-tumor tissue in lung cancer. Deletions cut 6 bases from V and 3 bases from J, with 14 bases between. The CDR3 has 15 residues. A modified ARM-PCR protocol with three rounds of nested PCR amplified TCRbeta. TCRdb ran MiXCR on the multiplex PCR reads and lists one entry per CDR3 protein. This sample has 60,000 to 80,000 distinct CDR3 sequences, with roughly 75% found just once.

The receptor was isolated from a woman aged 45-65 years with non-small cell lung cancer. The gene calls are TRBV12-3 or TRBV12-4 and TRBJ1-4; D unresolved. Input material: distant non-tumor lung tissue. This chain's CDR3 is CASRDDSVANEKLFF. CDR3 nucleotide sequence: TGTGCCAGCAGGGATGATTCAGTTGCTAATGAAAAACTGTTTTTT.